The clone carrying this TCR beta chain was picked up a small number of times. The target antigen is unknown. These data are taken from a study of post-analysis software for immune sequencing data. Study-wide context: Patients with relapsing-remitting, secondary progressive and progressive-relapsing multiple sclerosis courses were all represented.

Overall study findings and caveats: Controls significantly exceeded multiple sclerosis patients in normalized Chao1 diversity. With TRBV5-6, TRBV5-1 and TRBV20-1 included, 5 or 6 TRBV segments were more frequent in patients than in controls.

V was pared by 7 bases and J by 2 bases, with 9 bases between. There are 13 residues in the CDR3. The germline CDR1 and CDR2 sequences are ENHRY and SYGVKD. Unique molecular identifiers were present in the TCR beta cDNA libraries. Between roughly 0.9 and 11 million T cells gave rise to approximately 520,000 cDNA molecules. MiXCR was run by TCRdb on the PCR reads, yielding one entry per CDR3 protein. Of 650,000 to 850,000 distinct CDR3 sequences listed, approximately 53% are singletons. This sequence joins TRBV10-3 and TRBJ2-1; D ambiguous. Sequences were obtained from blood. The receptor was isolated from a girl aged 5-17 years with multiple sclerosis. The DNA for the CDR3 is TGTGCCATCAAACTGGACGCCTACAATGAGCAGTTCTTC. This sequence encodes CAIKLDAYNEQFF.